The rows below give T cell receptor beta chains drawn from one sample of a study of a mutant IDH1 vaccine in newly diagnosed glioma. Profiling relied on immunoSEQ multiplex PCR, and the TCRdb table lists in-frame clones only, not all of them. Here the sample spans just over 80,000 clones, 65% to 90% being singletons. Antigen specificity for these receptors is unknown. The sample was PBMCs, taken from a glioma patient whose treatment included an IDH1 peptide vaccine. The source of these receptors is a man aged 25 to 40 with glioma. Some clones in this sample may be carry-over from other donors' samples. Each CDR3 is given without its conserved first and last residue. The D gene is left open where the match is weak.

TRBJ2-1 | . | TRBV6-5 | ASSYSAGVDNEQF
TRBJ1-3 | TRBD1 | TRBV28 | ASSPTTGFNTIY
TRBJ2-7 | TRBD1 | TRBV18 | ASSPGTGAYEQY
TRBJ1-2 | . | TRBV2 | ASTGRTSYT
TRBJ2-5 | . | TRBV7-9 | ASSWGQETQY
TRBJ2-1 | . | TRBV9 | ASSARRGANEQF
TRBJ1-3 | . | TRBV4-2 | ASSPAGNTIY
TRBJ1-2 | . | TRBV6-4 | ASSIRAEDYGYT
TRBJ2-3 | TRBD2 | TRBV4-2 | ASSPNGRVDTQY
TRBJ1-5 | . | TRBV5-6 | ASSTTYGYSNQPQH
TRBJ2-3 | . | TRBV4-3 | ASSQIPRGPDTQY
TRBJ1-5 | . | TRBV2 | ASSRQFNQPQH
TRBJ2-1 | . | TRBV10-2 | ASSESGTDSSYNEQF
TRBJ1-3 | . | TRBV5-4 | ASSPGGKLSSGNTIY
TRBJ1-2 | . | TRBV25-1 | ASSERGGYT
TRBJ1-5 | TRBD1 | TRBV7-6 | ASSPGTGIGNQPQH
TRBJ2-3 | . | TRBV9 | ASSVVGISTDTQY
TRBJ1-2 | TRBD1 | TRBV4-2 | ASSRAGTGVDGYT
TRBJ2-1 | . | TRBV7-7 | ASSLEGIGEQF
TRBJ1-1 | . | TRBV27 | ASSFGSEAF
TRBJ1-1 | . | TRBV10-3 | ATIVDGGTTEAF
TRBJ2-1 | TRBD2 | TRBV5-1 | ASSFSGGHNEQF